This T cell receptor beta chain was found in a study of cytomegalovirus exposure and HLA in healthy donors. These donors counted as nominally healthy when sampled, but unrecorded immune exposures were likely. Trimming took 5 bases from V and 7 from J; bases not matched to a gene: 5. In germline, CDR1 is SGHNT, CDR2 YENEEA. The CDR3 length is 14 residues. With regard to this clone: The target antigen is unknown.

Study findings and constraints: Reportedly, a later analysis found an Asian-associated ancestry cluster had fewer N-insertions than the approximately 700-donor mean. A few CMV-associated chains proved CMV antigen-specific in vitro. In an earlier analysis, most TCR beta V segments were productive about 87% or about 30% of the time.

PCR amplification relied on 60 Vbeta primers (plus 13 Jbeta primers). The table came from immunoSEQ multiplex PCR; TCRdb's copy has only in-frame clones and leaves some out. There are 150,000 or so clones in the sample; more than 60% occur only once, and around 3.1% lies in the top ten. This rearrangement joins TRBV11-3 to TRBJ1-4, with 9 bases lining up with TRBD1. The receptor's source is a woman aged 45-65 years in good health and CMV-seropositive. Sequences were obtained from PBMCs. The CDR3 DNA is TGTGCCAGCAGCCCGGGACAGGGCTTTGAAAAACTGTTTTTT. This sequence encodes CASSPGQGFEKLFF.